This T cell receptor (beta chain) was sequenced for a study of chemoradiotherapy in HPV16-positive cancers. Study background: Candidate HPV-specific T-cell clones and common TCR motifs came from functional assays in a couple of HPV16-positive patients. The study, taken as a whole, reports: Non-HPV-specific T cells did not expand in tumors during treatment, whereas candidate HPV-specific clones and E7-related motifs did. HPV-specific T cells were functionally defined from only two HPV16-positive patients.

Notes on this clone: As yet, its antigen is unknown.

The repertoire was sequenced with immunoSEQ multiplex PCR; TCRdb's copy has only in-frame clones and lacks some. The table records 35,000 to 45,000 clones, roughly three quarters of them present only once. Looked up from germline, CDR1 is SEHNR and CDR2 is FQNEAQ (reference sequence). V lost 5 bases, J lost 7 bases, and 14 bases lay in between. The CDR3 loop spans 14 amino acids. This clonotype was sampled from a human donor with HPV-associated anogenital cancer. The input for sequencing was blood, taken from a patient who underwent chemoradiotherapy. This chain uses TRBV7-9 with TRBJ2-2; D ambiguous. For the CDR3, the DNA is TGTGCCAGCAGCCCCCCCGAGGTGTTCGGGGAGCTGTTTTTT. Encoded protein: CASSPPEVFGELFF.